This T cell receptor beta chain was observed in a study of CD8+CD57+ T cells in acquired aplastic anemia (dated by TCRdb to between 2018 and 2020). Regarding the research as a whole: A mean of about 3.2 ug of DNA, ranging from 0.2 to 27.4 ug, was extracted from sorted CD4+ and CD8+ cells. CD8+CD57+ expansion was defined as frequency above the mean frequency observed in healthy subjects. The study at large found these results: No significant difference in CD8+ Simpson's diversity was found between patients and healthy controls (P=0.060). Around 30 CD8+ CDR3 sequences were shared between patients and controls but appeared highly expressed in patients and within their immunodominant clones.

A few counts support this clonotype. Its antigen has not been determined. Base qualities are not provided; no much larger clone lies one nucleotide away. After removal of 0 bases from V and 5 bases from J, the junction retains 15 bases not matched to a gene. Spanning cysteine to phenylalanine, the CDR3 consists of 17 amino acids. CDR3 DNA is the only sequence kept; it has 51 bases, read in frame from the first base. CDR1 and CDR2 (DFQATT, SNEGSKA) derive from the germline V gene (reference sequence). The patients picked for sequencing were ones in whom flow cytometry had shown an expansion of CD8+CD57+ cells. Severe acquired aplastic anemia was diagnosed in all patients according to International Study of Aplastic Anemia and Agranulocytosis and Camitta criteria. No patient had received any therapy when blood was sampled. TCR repertoires of sorted CD4+ and CD8+ blood T cells from severe aplastic anemia patients and healthy subjects were deep-sequenced in the study. In the USA, patient enrollment took place under clinicaltrials.gov protocols 00001620, 01623167, 00001397, 00071045, 00081523 and 00961064. Ficoll-Paque density gradient centrifugation was used to isolate peripheral blood mononuclear cells. Before DNA extraction, CD4+ and CD8+ T cells were sorted with FACS or magnetic beads.

Genomic DNA served as template for TCR beta VDJ combination and CDR3 sequence profiling. TCR repertoire sequencing was run on an Illumina HiSeq 2000. The published analysis was carried out like this. TRBV/TRBJ rearrangement plots, CDR3 size and DJ length profiles, and Simpson's diversity index were used to evaluate the repertoires. The most abundant DNA sequence in the deep sequencing data was taken as the immunodominant clone. CDR3 amino acid sequences were checked for sharing between subjects and were compared against published repertoires and the VDJdb database. TCRdb reprocessed the public reads (quality trimming at Q25 with fastp, clone calling with MiXCR) and kept in-frame beta chains. Records with the same CDR3 protein are collapsed into one entry carrying the most frequent genes and DNA. These V and J calls rely on TCRdb rather than the paper's analysis. Present in this sample are hundreds of thousands of distinct CDR3 sequences, less than 35% of which were seen just once. In total, the top ten clones hold less than 0.85% of the sample.

This clonotype originated in a human donor with aplastic anemia. Source material: sorted CD4+, CD8+, or CD8+CD57+ T cells (not recorded which) from PBMCs. The chain joins TRBV20-1 to TRBJ2-7, with 8 central nucleotides matching TRBD1. The CDR3 reads as follows: CSARETIVGQEADEQYF. The DNA is TGCAGTGCTAGAGAAACTATAGTGGGACAGGAGGCCGACGAGCAGTACTTC.